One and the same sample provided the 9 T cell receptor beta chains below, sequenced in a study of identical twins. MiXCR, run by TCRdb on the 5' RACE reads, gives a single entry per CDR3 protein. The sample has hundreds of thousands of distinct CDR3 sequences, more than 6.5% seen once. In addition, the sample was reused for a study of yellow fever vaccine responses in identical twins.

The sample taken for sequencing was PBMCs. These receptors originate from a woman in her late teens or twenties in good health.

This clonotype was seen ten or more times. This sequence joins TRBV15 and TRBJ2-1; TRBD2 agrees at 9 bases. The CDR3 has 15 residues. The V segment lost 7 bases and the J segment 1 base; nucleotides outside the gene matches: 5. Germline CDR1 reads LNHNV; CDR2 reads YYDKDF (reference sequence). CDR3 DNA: TGTGCCACCACGAGCGGGAGGTATTCCTACAATGAGCAGTTCTTC. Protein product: CATTSGRYSYNEQFF.

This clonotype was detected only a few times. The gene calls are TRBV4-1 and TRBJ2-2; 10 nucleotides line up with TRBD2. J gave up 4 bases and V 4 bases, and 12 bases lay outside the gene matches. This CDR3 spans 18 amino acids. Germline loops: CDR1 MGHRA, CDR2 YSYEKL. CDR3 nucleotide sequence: TGCGCCAGCAGCCTTGGCGCTAGCGGGGGCCCGGGCACCGGGGAGCTGTTTTTT. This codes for CASSLGASGGPGTGELFF.

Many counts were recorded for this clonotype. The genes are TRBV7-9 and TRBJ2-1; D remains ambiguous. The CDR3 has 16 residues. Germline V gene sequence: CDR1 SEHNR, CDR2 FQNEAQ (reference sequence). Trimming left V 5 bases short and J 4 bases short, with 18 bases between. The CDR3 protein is CASSPPYQTVYNEQFF. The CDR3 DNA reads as TGTGCCAGCAGCCCTCCCTACCAGACTGTATACAATGAGCAGTTCTTC.

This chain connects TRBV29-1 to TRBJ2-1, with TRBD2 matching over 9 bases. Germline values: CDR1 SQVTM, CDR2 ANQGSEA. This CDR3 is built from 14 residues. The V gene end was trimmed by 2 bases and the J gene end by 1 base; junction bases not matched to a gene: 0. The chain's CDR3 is CSVELAGSYNEQFF. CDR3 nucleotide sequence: TGCAGCGTTGAACTAGCGGGATCCTACAATGAGCAGTTCTTC.

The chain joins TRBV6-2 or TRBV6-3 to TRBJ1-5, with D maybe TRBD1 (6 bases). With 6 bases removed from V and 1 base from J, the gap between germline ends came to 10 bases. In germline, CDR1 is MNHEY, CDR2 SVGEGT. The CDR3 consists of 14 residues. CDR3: CASRRTESNQPQHF. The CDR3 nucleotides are TGTGCCAGCAGGCGGACAGAGAGCAATCAGCCCCAGCATTTT.

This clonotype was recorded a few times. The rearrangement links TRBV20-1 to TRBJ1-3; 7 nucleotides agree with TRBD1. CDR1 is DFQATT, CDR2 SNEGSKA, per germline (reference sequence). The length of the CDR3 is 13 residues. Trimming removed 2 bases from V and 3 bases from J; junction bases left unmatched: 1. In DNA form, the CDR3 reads TGCAGTGCTAGACAGGGGGTTGGAAACACCATATATTTT. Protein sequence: CSARQGVGNTIYF.

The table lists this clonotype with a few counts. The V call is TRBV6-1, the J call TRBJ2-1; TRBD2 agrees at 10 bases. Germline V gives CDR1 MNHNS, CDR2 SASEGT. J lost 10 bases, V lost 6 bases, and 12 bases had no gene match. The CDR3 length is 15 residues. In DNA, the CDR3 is TGTGCCAGCAGAGAGCGGGGGGGACTTGTTTGGGAGCAGTTCTTC. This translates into CASRERGGLVWEQFF.

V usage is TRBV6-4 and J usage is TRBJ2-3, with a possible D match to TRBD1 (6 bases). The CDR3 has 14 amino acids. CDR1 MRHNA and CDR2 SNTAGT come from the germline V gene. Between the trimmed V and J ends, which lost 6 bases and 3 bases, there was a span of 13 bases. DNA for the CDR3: TGTGCCAGCAGGAAAGGGGGAGAGACAGATACGCAGTATTTT. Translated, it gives CASRKGGETDTQYF.

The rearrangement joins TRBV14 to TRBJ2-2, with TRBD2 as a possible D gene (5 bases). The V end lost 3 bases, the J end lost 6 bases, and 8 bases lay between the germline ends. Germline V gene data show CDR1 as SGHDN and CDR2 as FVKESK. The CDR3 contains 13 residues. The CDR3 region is CASSHRGPGELFF. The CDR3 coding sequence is TGTGCCAGCAGCCATCGGGGTCCCGGGGAGCTGTTTTTT. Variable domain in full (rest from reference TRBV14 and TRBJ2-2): EAGVTQFPSHSVIEKGQTVTLRCDPISGHDNLYWYRRVMGKEIKFLLHFVKESKQDESGMPNNRFLAERTGGTYSTLKVQPAELEDSGVYFCASSHRGPGELFFGEGSRLTVL.